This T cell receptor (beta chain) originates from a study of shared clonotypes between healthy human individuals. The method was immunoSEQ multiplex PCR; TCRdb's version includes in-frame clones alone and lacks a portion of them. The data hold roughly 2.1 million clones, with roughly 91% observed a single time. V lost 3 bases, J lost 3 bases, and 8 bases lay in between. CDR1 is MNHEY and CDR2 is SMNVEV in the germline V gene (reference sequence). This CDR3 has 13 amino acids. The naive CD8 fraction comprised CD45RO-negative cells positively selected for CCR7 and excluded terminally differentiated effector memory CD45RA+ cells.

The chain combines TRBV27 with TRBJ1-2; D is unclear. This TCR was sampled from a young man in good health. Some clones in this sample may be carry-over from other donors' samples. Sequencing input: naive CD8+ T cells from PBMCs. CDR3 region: CASSFSADYGYTF. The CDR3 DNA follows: TGTGCCAGCAGTTTTTCCGCCGACTATGGCTACACCTTC.